This T cell receptor (beta chain) stems from a study of T cells in Graves' hyperthyroidism and ophthalmopathy. This clonotype was counted ten times or more. Its antigen is still unknown. It was RNA transcripts that yielded the amplified TCR beta CDR3 regions. In the first-round RT-PCR of the TCR CDR3, the HTBI primer set was used. MiXCR, run by TCRdb on the multiplex PCR reads, gives a single entry per CDR3 protein. The sample holds approximately 370,000 distinct CDR3 sequences; about a sixth are singletons and the top ten take around a third. Newly diagnosed hyperthyroidism patients aged 18 to 65 years had disease lasting under 2 months. Patients having uncontrolled infection, another autoimmune disease, pregnancy or lactation were not included. Every diagnosis used clinical symptoms, serum thyroxine and TRAb, thyroid ultrasound and orbital computed tomography. The CDR3 consists of 19 residues. Looked up from germline, CDR1 is MNHEY and CDR2 is SMNVEV (reference sequence). The trim removed 6 bases at V and 2 bases at J, leaving 11 bases unmatched.

Whole-study results and caveats: Within blood appeared most thyroid clonotypes that had expanded above 0.001.

This clonotype originated in a woman in her twenties or thirties with Graves' hyperthyroidism that later progressed to Graves' ophthalmopathy. The V call is TRBV27, the J call TRBJ2-1; 15 bases fit TRBD2. The sequenced sample consisted of blood. Here the CDR3 reads CASSHLRTSGRAAYNEQFF. CDR3 bases: TGTGCCAGCAGCCACCTAAGGACTAGCGGGAGGGCTGCCTACAATGAGCAGTTCTTC.